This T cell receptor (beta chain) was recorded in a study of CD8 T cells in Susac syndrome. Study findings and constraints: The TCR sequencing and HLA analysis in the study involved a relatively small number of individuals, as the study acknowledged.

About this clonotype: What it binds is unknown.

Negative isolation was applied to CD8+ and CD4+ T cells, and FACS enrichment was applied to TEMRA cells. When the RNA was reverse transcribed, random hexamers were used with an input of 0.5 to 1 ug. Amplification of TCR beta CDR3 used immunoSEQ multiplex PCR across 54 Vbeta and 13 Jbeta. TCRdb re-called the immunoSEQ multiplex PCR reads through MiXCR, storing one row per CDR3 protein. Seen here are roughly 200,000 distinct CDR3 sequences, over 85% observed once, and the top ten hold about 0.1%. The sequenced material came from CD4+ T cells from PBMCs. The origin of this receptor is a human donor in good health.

CDR3 protein: CSVELSTGANSGYTF. The CDR3 region has the DNA TGCAGCGTTGAATTATCGACAGGGGCTAATAGTGGCTACACCTTC. The rearrangement uses TRBV29-1 and TRBJ1-2, with 8 bases aligning to TRBD1. V lost 2 bases, J lost 7 bases, and 12 bases stayed unmatched. Germline CDR1 and CDR2: SQVTM and ANQGSEA. The CDR3 totals 15 residues. Based on the CDR3 plus reference TRBV29-1 and TRBJ1-2, the full variable domain is SAVISQKPSRDICQRGTSLTIQCQVDSQVTMMFWYRQQPGQSLTLIATANQGSEATYESGFVIDKFPISRPNLTFSTLTVSNMSPEDSSIYLCSVELSTGANSGYTFGSGTRLTVV.